The entry that follows covers one TCR beta chain sequence. This receptor's antigen is unknown. Per-nucleotide qualities are absent, and no much larger clonotype sits a single base away. The source of the sample is a study of cytomegalovirus exposure and HLA in healthy donors (dated by TCRdb to the late 2010s). A note on the overall study: In an earlier analysis of 587 of the donors, 276 Gb of sequence data and 100 million or so unique TCR beta sequences from about 179 million T cells were reported. An early release covering more than 500 HLA-typed donors comprised around 300 gigabases of sequencing data and 65 million to 100 million unique TCR sequences. The genetic ancestry cluster associated with self-reported Caucasian donors included 81% of the 350 to 500 genotyped donors. The study was designed to test whether signatures of past pathogen exposure could be identified by cataloging public T cell receptors. The T cell repertoires of 666 subjects were profiled by immunosequencing and related to cytomegalovirus serostatus. Besides the first cohort of roughly 700 subjects, a separate validation cohort made up of over 100 different subjects was used. To predict cytomegalovirus infection status, the study combined high-throughput TCR immunosequencing, statistical association of individual TCRs with disease status, and machine learning. In a later analysis, previously published TCR beta repertoires from more than 500 donors were re-analyzed and high-resolution HLA genotyping was added so that TCR occurrence patterns could be studied. In the later analysis, no new phenotypic data were used to find candidate immune exposures; instead, reliance was placed on TCR beta sequences and their occurrence across donors. An earlier analysis of around 580 of the donors used high-throughput TCR beta sequencing to judge whether each TCR beta V gene segment behaved as functional or pseudogenic. Donor age, sex, ethnicity and CMV serostatus were compiled alongside the repertoire data. A later genetic analysis took genome-wide SNP genotypes for about three fifths of the roughly 670 donors and used that subset as a discovery cohort. All discovery cohort repertoires had been generated on a single sequencing platform. HLA typing covered class I and class II loci at four-digit resolution. The number of donors typed differed by locus, with roughly 629-640 for A, B, C, DRB1 and DQB1, about 500 for DQA1, 600 to 610 for DPA1, and 450 to 480 for DPB1. About five DR-DQ haplotypes were handled as single units for association and clustering, since linkage in the cohort was strong. Across about 370 genotyped donors of the cohort, an average of 235,054 unique TCR beta nucleotide sequences per donor were sequenced, and roughly 20% of those sequences were non-productive. Overall study outcomes, separate from this receptor: In a later analysis, most CMV-associated TCR beta chains were found to appear HLA-restricted, with HLA associations seemingly driven largely by CMV exposure. Assigning TCR associations to individual alleles was difficult when HLA alleles, especially DR and DQ, strongly co-occurred. Because HLA typing was missing for some donors at each locus, association tests included only the typed subset. A further reported finding was that TCR beta sequences accurately predicted the HLA-A and HLA-B alleles for most subjects in the first cohort. The study gave a list of 150 to 200 TCR beta chains associated with cytomegalovirus. Some IMGT-functional V segments, including TRBV6-2 and TRBV6-3, could not be told apart with the 87-base-pair reads, so those segments were excluded. Specific HLA alleles were associated with over 15,000 TCR beta sequences at a false discovery rate of 0.05 in a later analysis. In a later genetic analysis, fewer N-insertions in productive TCRs were reported among donors in an Asian-associated ancestry cluster than the roughly 700-donor mean. A few of the identified cytomegalovirus-associated TCR beta chains were confirmed in vitro to be specific for cytomegalovirus antigens. CMV serostatus was the only immune exposure information available for the cohort. Across donors, most TCR sequences were observed very rarely, whereas some public TCRs were present in many individuals. A later analysis found that TCR association rates varied across HLA loci, with DRB1 alleles showing the most associated TCRs and HLA-C alleles the fewest. V-gene and J-gene trimming of TCR beta chains was associated with a missense DCLRE1C variant in a later genetic analysis, and the association was replicated in an independent cohort. Correlated functional status among segregating V segments might be attributable to linkage disequilibrium, but an unknown experimental factor could not be ruled out. An earlier analysis of roughly 570 of the donors showed that most TCR beta V segments appeared in productive rearrangements either about 87% or about 30% of the time, which broadly matched IMGT annotations. Compared with equally common non-associated chains, HLA-associated TCR beta chains in a later analysis were more clonally expanded and had lower generation probabilities. Because counts were too low, seventeen rarely observed V segments, including chromosome 9 orphons, were excluded from the earlier analysis of under 650 of the donors. The cohort was sequenced for TCR beta chains only, and without alpha or paired-chain data the features that could be detected were limited. Cytomegalovirus status was reported to be diagnosed by the classifier with high specificity and sensitivity in both the original and validation cohorts. The presence/absence analyses assumed that sequencing depth was roughly uniform across donors, and that assumption may not be true. The authors suggested that the approach could potentially be generalized to other disease states and immunological phenotypes. Several of the top co-occurrence clusters appeared to be linked to parvovirus B19, influenza, CMV and Epstein-Barr virus, according to a later analysis. A group of highly shared sequence variants was considered likely to be a technical artifact of the sequencing pipeline.

The CDR3 goes from the cysteine to the phenylalanine over 14 residues. Only CDR3 DNA remains: 42 bases, in frame from the first base. V is pared back by 2 bases and J by 4 bases, with 12 bases lying between the germline termini. CDR1 and CDR2, per the germline V gene, are MDHEN and SYDVKM. The cohort comprised some 730 healthy bone marrow donors. All cohort members were sampled while nominally healthy, although unrecorded immune exposures were likely present. The donor was CMV seropositive and belonged to the group of 250 to 300 seropositive cohort members. A peripheral blood sample was provided by each donor, and peripheral blood mononuclear cells were used for TCR beta sequencing. Genomic DNA was extracted from the blood cell samples with the Qiagen DNeasy Blood Extraction Kit. Library preparation employed the immunoSEQ multiplex PCR assay. A mixture of 60 forward primers for TCR Vbeta segments and 13 reverse primers for TCR Jbeta segments was used in the multiplex PCR. The CDR3 region of rearranged TCR beta genes was amplified from genomic DNA with a multiplex PCR assay. On the Illumina HiSeq System, the amplified TCR beta libraries were sequenced as 87-base-pair reads. On the authors' methods: A later analysis counted some 74 million unique TCR beta chains across the approximately 700 repertoires, and roughly 11 million of these chains were shared by at least two donors. A nearest-neighbor algorithm error-corrected the raw reads and collapsed the reads into unique sequences, merging closely related sequences to remove PCR and sequencing errors. To assign V, D and J gene segments, CDR3 sequences were aligned to IMGT reference sequences. For a sequence to be retained, a match of at least six nucleotides to both a V gene segment and a J gene segment was required. Rearrangements were called productive when the CDR3 lacked stop codons and stayed in frame with V and J; all others were non-productive. Following IMGT convention, CDR3 was defined as the stretch from the second conserved V-encoded cysteine to the conserved J-encoded phenylalanine. The earlier analysis of 500 to 650 of the donors excluded any sequence lacking an unambiguous match to a single V gene segment. An earlier analysis of fewer than 750 of the donors called V segments functional above 56.7% productive rearrangements and segregating when the between-donor standard deviation exceeded 5%. A statistical classification framework was built to diagnose cytomegalovirus status from the catalog of TCR beta chain sequences. A later analysis assigned V and J genes by comparing TCR nucleotide sequences with IMGT/GENE-DB human TR gene sequences. Using the TCRdist pipeline, a later analysis assigned CDR3 sequences along with most-parsimonious VDJ recombination scenarios. In a later analysis, every TCR beta chain was defined by the combination of its CDR3 amino acid sequence and its V-gene family, and reads without a unique V-gene family were dropped. A later analysis removed several hundred highly shared, low-generation-probability nucleotide sequences to deal with suspected cross-contamination and a sequencing artifact. A later analysis calculated a clonal expansion index for each public chain from normalized within-repertoire ranks of inferred template counts. In a later analysis, generation probabilities were computed using a VDJ recombination model fitted to out-of-frame rearrangements, and the results were checked against IGoR. In a later analysis, TCR-TCR, TCR-HLA and TCR-CMV co-occurrence was scored with hypergeometric tests, and a repertoire-size bias correction was applied to TCR pairs. In a later analysis, false discovery rates were estimated by permuting HLA or CMV assignments 20 times. A later analysis grouped co-occurring TCRs with DBSCAN, adding TCRdist sequence similarity when clustering within HLA-allele-positive subsets. Co-occurrence clustering excluded repertoires with fewer than 30,000 or more than 120,000 public chains, plus five with anomalous nucleotide sharing. The immuneACCESS repertoire file appears here via TCRdb, limited to in-frame rearrangements. These files lack a portion of the clones; in checked studies, under half of the deficit traces to unresolved V genes, and the cause of the others is not known. The DNA was the basis for D and trimming; V, J and clone size are from that table. Here the sample has 90,000 to 95,000 clones; around 80% occur a single time. Jointly, the top ten make up about 4.5% of the sample.

The chain is assembled from TRBV28 and TRBJ2-7, with TRBD2 tentatively as D gene (7 bases match). The specimen sequenced was PBMCs. The sequence came from a male donor in good health and CMV-seropositive. The CDR3: CASSLGGAGYEQYF. At the DNA level, the sequence is TGTGCCAGCAGTTTAGGGGGGGCAGGGTACGAGCAGTACTTC. With the portions outside the CDR3 filled from the reference TRBV28 and TRBJ2-7 genes, the complete variable region becomes DVKVTQSSRYLVKRTGEKVFLECVQDMDHENMFWYRQDPGLGLRLIYFSYDVKMKEKGDIPEGYSVSREKKERFSLILESASTNQTSMYLCASSLGGAGYEQYFGPGTRLTVT.